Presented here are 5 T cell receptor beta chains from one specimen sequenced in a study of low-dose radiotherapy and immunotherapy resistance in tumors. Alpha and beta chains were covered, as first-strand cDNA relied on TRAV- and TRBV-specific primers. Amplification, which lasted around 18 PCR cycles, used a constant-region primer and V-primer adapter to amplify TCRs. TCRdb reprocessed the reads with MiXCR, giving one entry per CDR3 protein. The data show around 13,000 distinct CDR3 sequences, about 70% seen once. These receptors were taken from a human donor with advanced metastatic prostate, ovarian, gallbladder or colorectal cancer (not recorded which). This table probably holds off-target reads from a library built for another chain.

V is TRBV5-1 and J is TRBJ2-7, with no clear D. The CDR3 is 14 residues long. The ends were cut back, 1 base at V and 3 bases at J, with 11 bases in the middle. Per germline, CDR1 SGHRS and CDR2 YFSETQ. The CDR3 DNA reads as TGCGCCAGCAGCTTGCGATCCGACGGCTACGAGCAGTACTTC. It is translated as CASSLRSDGYEQYF.

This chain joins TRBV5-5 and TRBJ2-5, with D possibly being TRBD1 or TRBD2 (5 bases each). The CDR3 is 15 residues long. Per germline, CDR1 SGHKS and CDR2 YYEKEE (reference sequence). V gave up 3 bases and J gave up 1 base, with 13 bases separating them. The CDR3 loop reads CASSSPGRSQETQYF. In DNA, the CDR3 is TGTGCCAGCAGCTCCCCGGGACGGTCCCAAGAGACCCAGTACTTC.

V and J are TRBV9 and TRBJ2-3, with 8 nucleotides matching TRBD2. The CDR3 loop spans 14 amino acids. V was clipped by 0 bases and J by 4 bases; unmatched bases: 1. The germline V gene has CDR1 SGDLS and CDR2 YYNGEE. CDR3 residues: CASSVAGGPDTQYF. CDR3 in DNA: TGTGCCAGCAGCGTAGCGGGGGGGCCAGATACGCAGTATTTT.

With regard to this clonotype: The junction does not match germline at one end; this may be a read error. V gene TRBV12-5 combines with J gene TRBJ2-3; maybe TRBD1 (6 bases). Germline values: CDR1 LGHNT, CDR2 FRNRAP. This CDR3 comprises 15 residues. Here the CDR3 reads CASGPTGSLADTQCF. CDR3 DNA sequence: TGTGCTAGTGGTCCCACAGGGTCCCTGGCAGATACGCAGTGTTTT.

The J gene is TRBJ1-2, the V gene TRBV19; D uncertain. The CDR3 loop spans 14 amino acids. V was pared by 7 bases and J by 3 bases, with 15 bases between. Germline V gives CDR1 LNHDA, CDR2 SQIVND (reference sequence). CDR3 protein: CASTMRGNYYGYTF. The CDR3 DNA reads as TGTGCCAGTACCATGCGAGGGAACTACTATGGCTACACCTTC. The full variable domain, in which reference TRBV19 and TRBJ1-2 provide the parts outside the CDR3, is DGGITQSPKYLFRKEGQNVTLSCEQNLNHDAMYWYRQDPGQGLRLIYYSQIVNDFQKGDIAEGYSVSREKKESFPLTVTSAQKNPTAFYLCASTMRGNYYGYTFGSGTRLTVV.